These 18 T cell receptor beta chains came from one sample sequenced in a study of T cells after posttransplantation cyclophosphamide. Using immunoSEQ multiplex PCR, the repertoire was profiled, and TCRdb retains in-frame clones only, with some absent. The sample shows some 39,000 clones, none of them appearing just once. The specimen sequenced was PBMCs. Source of these receptors: a girl between 5 and 17 years old in good health, CMV-negative, and a related stem cell transplant donor.

CDR3 protein: CASSSPGQGSPEAFF. In DNA, the CDR3 is TGTGCCAGCAGTTCCCCGGGACAGGGAAGCCCTGAAGCTTTCTTT. The J gene is TRBJ1-1, the V gene TRBV28, with TRBD1 matching over 9 bases. Losses at the gene ends were 4 bases for V and 6 bases for J; bases not matched to a gene: 9. The CDR3 sequence is 15 residues long. Germline loops: CDR1 MDHEN, CDR2 SYDVKM.

The chain links TRBV29-1 to TRBJ2-7, with 8 positions matching TRBD2. The CDR3 has 12 amino acids. Germline CDR1 is SQVTM and CDR2 is ANQGSEA. J gave up 6 bases and V 6 bases, and 7 bases lay outside the gene matches. The CDR3 region has the DNA TGCAGCGTCGGGACTAGTAGTCTCGAGCAGTACTTC. It codes for CSVGTSSLEQYF.

Many counts were recorded for this clone. The CDR3 loop reads CAVSTLDTSNYGYTF. The CDR3 nucleotides are TGTGCCGTTTCAACCCTGGACACCTCTAACTATGGCTACACCTTC. This rearrangement joins TRBV10-3 to TRBJ1-2, with a tentative D call TRBD1 (5 bases). Trimming took off 11 bases at V and 0 bases at J, with 19 bases between the two ends. In germline, CDR1 is ENHRY, CDR2 SYGVKD. The CDR3 has 15 amino acids.

The rearrangement links TRBV15 to TRBJ2-7; D remains ambiguous. Trimming took off 5 bases at V and 3 bases at J, with 11 bases between the two ends. The V gene's germline CDR1 is LNHNV and CDR2 YYDKDF (reference sequence). The CDR3 covers 13 residues. CDR3: CATSGPPVYEQYF. Written as DNA, the CDR3 is TGTGCCACCAGCGGGCCACCGGTCTACGAGCAGTACTTC. Variable domain in full (rest from reference TRBV15 and TRBJ2-7): DAMVIQNPRYQVTQFGKPVTLSCSQTLNHNVMYWYQQKSSQAPKLLFHYYDKDFNNEADTPDNFQSRRPNTSFCFLDIRSPGLGDTAMYLCATSGPPVYEQYFGPGTRLTVT.

This clone has a count of ten or more. The chain employs TRBV10-2 and TRBJ1-2, with a tentative D call TRBD1 (5 bases). CDR1 and CDR2 (germline): WSHSY, SAAADI. The CDR3 extends over 14 amino acids. Trimming removed 0 bases at V and 8 bases at J, with 13 bases between. The CDR3 protein is CASSESTSGFGYTF. CDR3 sequence (DNA): TGCGCCAGCAGTGAGTCGACTTCAGGGTTCGGCTACACCTTC.

This clone was recorded at least ten times. The chain combines TRBV5-6 with TRBJ2-2; 10 nucleotides agree with TRBD2. The germline CDR1 and CDR2 sequences are SGHDT and YYEEEE. The junction had 9 bases not matched to a gene; V was cut back by 3 bases and J by 7 bases. This CDR3 has 16 amino acids. Here the CDR3 reads CASSSWPSGGGGELFF. As DNA, the CDR3 is TGTGCCAGCAGCTCGTGGCCTAGCGGGGGCGGCGGGGAGCTGTTTTTT.

This clone was detected ten times or more. V is TRBV27 and J is TRBJ1-2, with TRBD1 as a possible D gene (5 bases). Germline CDR1 reads MNHEY; CDR2 reads SMNVEV (reference sequence). This CDR3 spans 16 amino acids. Trimming stripped 2 bases from V and 1 base from J, with 14 bases between. This CDR3 reads CASSLSRGGFNYGYTF. CDR3 nucleotides: TGTGCCAGCAGTTTAAGTCGGGGGGGGTTTAACTATGGCTACACCTTC.

This clone was detected many times. The V and J genes are TRBV9 and TRBJ1-2; D not certain. Trimming cost V 0 bases and J 5 bases, with 17 bases left between them. There are 16 residues in the CDR3. Germline V CDR1 and CDR2: SGDLS, YYNGEE. CDR3 DNA sequence: TGTGCCAGCAGCGTAGCTGATGGAGATAATTCTTATGGCTACACCTTC. This codes for CASSVADGDNSYGYTF.

This clone was picked up a small number of times. The chain joins TRBV28 to TRBJ1-5, with TRBD1 identical over 7 bases. The CDR3 consists of 17 residues. From germline, CDR1 is MDHEN and CDR2 SYDVKM. V lost 3 bases to trimming and J lost 2 bases; unmatched junction nucleotides: 10. The CDR3 reads CASSFTRGRLGNQPQHF. The CDR3 nucleotides read TGTGCCAGCAGTTTTACTAGGGGGCGTTTGGGCAATCAGCCCCAGCATTTT.

This clone was observed at least ten times. The chain has TRBV9 and TRBJ2-2, with 8 bases lining up with TRBD2. Trimming removed 5 bases from V and 4 bases from J; junction bases left unmatched: 7. The CDR3 has 15 residues. Germline CDR1 and CDR2: SGDLS and YYNGEE. The CDR3 coding sequence is TGTGCCAGCAGTGGCCGGGAGGGGCCCACCGGGGAGCTGTTTTTT. Protein: CASSGREGPTGELFF.

V gene TRBV9 combines with J gene TRBJ2-7, with 8 bases matching TRBD2. The ends lost 4 bases at V and 1 base at J; junction bases unmatched: 4. Germline lookup yields CDR1 SGDLS and CDR2 YYNGEE. This CDR3 has 14 residues. The CDR3 DNA is TGTGCCAGCAGCCCTGGGACTAGTTCCTACGAGCAGTACTTC. Protein: CASSPGTSSYEQYF. Based on the CDR3 plus reference TRBV9 and TRBJ2-7, the full variable domain is DSGVTQTPKHLITATGQRVTLRCSPRSGDLSVYWYQQSLDQGLQFLIQYYNGEERAKGNILERFSAQQFPDLHSELNLSSLELGDSALYFCASSPGTSSYEQYFGPGTRLTVT.

This clone was found many times. This chain connects TRBV6-6 to TRBJ1-1; D remains unclear. CDR1 and CDR2 (germline): MNHNY, SVGAGI (reference sequence). The CDR3 sequence is 14 residues long. The V end lost 10 bases, the J end lost 1 base, and 16 bases lay between the germline ends. CDR3 DNA sequence: TGTGCCACCCAAGTTAGGCAGGAGAACACTGAAGCTTTCTTT. The encoded protein is CATQVRQENTEAFF.

This clone was seen a few times. This CDR3 reads CASSFRETQYF. The CDR3 nucleotides read TGTGCCAGCAGCTTCCGGGAGACCCAGTACTTC. The chain employs TRBV5-6 and TRBJ2-5, with D uncertain. CDR1 SGHDT and CDR2 YYEEEE come from the germline V gene. Trimming cost V 2 bases and J 5 bases, with 4 bases left between them. The CDR3 is 11 amino acids.

This clone has more than one count but fewer than ten. In DNA form, the CDR3 reads TGTGCCAGCAGCTTGACAGGGGGTGACTATGGCTACACCTTC. It encodes CASSLTGGDYGYTF. V usage is TRBV7-2 and J usage is TRBJ1-2, with 9 bases identical to TRBD1. With 3 bases clipped from V and 3 bases from J, the junction kept 2 bases outside the gene matches. The CDR3 length is 14 residues. Germline CDR1 and CDR2: SGHTA and FQGNSA.

Ten or more counts support this clone. The chain joins TRBV28 to TRBJ1-3; the D is unclear. Germline loops: CDR1 MDHEN, CDR2 SYDVKM. There are 13 residues in the CDR3. The V and J ends lost 5 bases and 2 bases respectively, with 7 bases between them. CDR3: CASSEGTGNTIYF. For the CDR3, the DNA is TGTGCCAGCAGTGAGGGTACTGGAAACACCATATATTTT.

In this sample, this clone turned up a few times. The chain joins TRBV13 to TRBJ2-7; tentatively, D is TRBD2 (6 bases). Trimming pared 5 bases from V and 2 bases from J, leaving 13 bases between. This CDR3 has 14 residues. Germline loops: CDR1 PRHDT, CDR2 FYEKMQ (reference sequence). The CDR3 reads CASSEGTYAYEQYF. CDR3 nucleotide sequence: TGTGCCAGCAGCGAAGGGACTTACGCCTACGAGCAGTACTTC.

This clone was picked up many times. The V gene is TRBV5-1, the J gene TRBJ2-3; 11 bases are a match to TRBD2. Trimming cost V 1 base and J 3 bases; bases outside gene matches: 10. The CDR3 has 18 residues. CDR1 SGHRS and CDR2 YFSETQ come from the germline V gene. CDR3 sequence reads: CASSLSLLAGDGTDTQYF. The DNA of the CDR3 is TGCGCCAGCAGCTTGTCGCTACTAGCGGGAGATGGAACAGATACGCAGTATTTT.

Many counts were recorded for this clone. This rearrangement joins TRBV5-1 to TRBJ2-7; 9 bases are shared with TRBD1. Per the germline V gene, CDR1 is SGHRS and CDR2 is YFSETQ. V lost 4 bases and J lost 5; bases outside the gene matches: 7. CDR3 length: 14 amino acids. CDR3 sequence: CASSPGQGRHEQYF. In nucleotides, the CDR3 is TGCGCCAGCAGCCCGGGACAGGGAAGGCACGAGCAGTACTTC.